The next 26 T cell receptor beta chains were all read from a single sample in a study of T cells after yellow fever vaccination. MiXCR was run by TCRdb on the 5' RACE reads, yielding one entry per CDR3 protein. The sample records 300,000 or so distinct CDR3 sequences, around 4.1% being singletons. The specimen comprised PBMCs, sampled 5 days after the yellow fever booster vaccination. These receptors all stem from a man aged 18-30 years who received the YFV17D yellow fever vaccine.

V gene TRBV15 combines with J gene TRBJ2-2, with 8 bases fitting TRBD2. J gave up 5 bases and V 11 bases, and 7 bases lay outside the gene matches. This CDR3 spans 13 amino acids. Germline lookup yields CDR1 LNHNV and CDR2 YYDKDF (reference sequence). CDR3 DNA: TGTGCCGGCAGCGGGGGACGAACCGGGGAGCTGTTTTTT. As protein: CAGSGGRTGELFF.

The chain combines TRBV25-1 with TRBJ1-1; D is undetermined. The germline CDR1 and CDR2 sequences are MGHDK and SYGVNS. V was trimmed by 3 bases and J by 4 bases, leaving 9 bases between them. The CDR3 is made up of 13 amino acids. The CDR3 reads CASSESVPTEAFF. In DNA form, the CDR3 reads TGTGCCAGCAGTGAGTCGGTTCCCACTGAAGCTTTCTTT.

This clonotype appeared a few times. The junction and the germline gene differ at one end; a read error may be behind it. This chain uses TRBV27 with TRBJ2-1; 8 nucleotides line up with TRBD2. Germline V gene sequence: CDR1 MNHEY, CDR2 SMNVEV (reference sequence). This CDR3 has 12 amino acids. The CDR3 spells CASSHPGTSTLF. In nucleotides, the CDR3 is TGTGCCAGCAGTCACCCGGGGACTAGTACCCTCTTC.

This clonotype was recorded many times. J is TRBJ2-3 and V is TRBV7-9; weak D call: TRBD2 (5 bases). V was clipped by 5 bases and J by 1 base, with 16 bases between them. Germline CDR1 is SEHNR and CDR2 is FQNEAQ (reference sequence). The CDR3 is 16 amino acids. CDR3 loop: CASSPRGLLGTDTQYF. CDR3 coding DNA: TGTGCCAGCAGCCCCCGAGGACTCCTAGGCACAGATACGCAGTATTTT.

This clonotype was seen ten or more times. The chain links TRBV20-1 to TRBJ1-4, with 7 bases aligning to TRBD1. After removal of 6 bases from V and 11 bases from J, the junction contained 12 bases not matched to a gene. CDR1 and CDR2 from the germline V gene are DFQATT and SNEGSKA (reference sequence). The CDR3 covers 13 residues. The CDR3 DNA reads TGCAGTGCCCTTGACAGGGCCGGAGATAAACTGTTTTTT. This sequence encodes CSALDRAGDKLFF.

This clonotype was detected a few times. The rearrangement links TRBV18 to TRBJ1-6; possibly TRBD1 for D (5 bases). Trimming pared 3 bases from V and 10 bases from J, leaving 19 bases between. This CDR3 contains 16 residues. Germline V gives CDR1 KGHSH, CDR2 LQKENI. CDR3 loop: CASSPQGLGRRSPLHF. DNA of the CDR3: TGTGCCAGCTCACCTCAGGGCCTCGGTCGTAGATCACCCCTCCACTTT.

This clonotype was seen ten or more times. V usage is TRBV7-9 and J usage is TRBJ1-1; 8 bases are shared with TRBD1. Trimming at V came to 3 bases and at J to 2 bases, leaving 8 bases not matched to a gene. Germline loops: CDR1 SEHNR, CDR2 FQNEAQ (reference sequence). CDR3 length equals 16 residues. CDR3 coding DNA: TGTGCCAGCAGCTTTGATGGACAGGGAGTTAACACTGAAGCTTTCTTT. Its translation is CASSFDGQGVNTEAFF.

The chain carries TRBV7-2 and TRBJ1-2; 7 nucleotides align to TRBD1. From germline, CDR1 is SGHTA and CDR2 FQGNSA. V was clipped by 5 bases and J by 3 bases; unmatched bases: 6. This CDR3 has 14 amino acids. CDR3 sequence (DNA): TGTGCCAGCAGCCCCCAAACAGGGGACTATGGCTACACCTTC. Its protein is CASSPQTGDYGYTF.

J is TRBJ2-3 and V is TRBV7-3; maybe TRBD1 (6 bases). This CDR3 spans 16 amino acids. Deletions cut 4 bases from V and 0 bases from J, with 14 bases between. The germline V gene has CDR1 SGHTA and CDR2 FQGTGA. The CDR3 region has the DNA TGTGCCAGCAGCTCTACAGGGACAACTAGCACAGATACGCAGTATTTT. Amino acid sequence: CASSSTGTTSTDTQYF.

This clonotype showed up just a few times. The chain couples TRBV6-2 or TRBV6-3 to TRBJ2-2, with TRBD1 matching 9 bases. Germline lookup yields CDR1 MNHEY and CDR2 SVGEGT. This CDR3 has 14 amino acids. V dropped 2 bases and J dropped 8; count of bases not matched to a gene: 3. The CDR3 sequence: CASSYLTGGGELFF. Here the CDR3 DNA reads TGTGCCAGCAGTTACCTGACAGGGGGTGGGGAGCTGTTTTTT.

Ten or more counts support this clonotype. The V call is TRBV19, the J call TRBJ2-1; no firm D call. Between the trimmed V and J ends, which lost 9 bases and 7 bases, there was a span of 28 bases. The CDR3 has 17 residues. Germline V gene data show CDR1 as LNHDA and CDR2 as SQIVND (reference sequence). CDR3 in DNA: TGTGCCAGCACGAAATCCCTGGCCCAGATGGGAAGGAATGAGCAGTTCTTC. Its translation: CASTKSLAQMGRNEQFF.

Only a few counts were recorded for this clonotype. The CDR3: CASSQRPGGGQPQHF. CDR3 in DNA: TGTGCCAGCAGCCAACGGCCCGGCGGGGGGCAGCCCCAGCATTTT. The V and J genes are TRBV4-2 and TRBJ1-5, with D possibly matching TRBD1 (5 bases). This CDR3 contains 15 residues. The germline CDR1 and CDR2 sequences are LGHNA and YNFKEQ. V lost 2 bases and J lost 7, with 15 bases in between.

This clonotype was counted only a few times. The CDR3 sequence: CASSLTISGNEQFF. The CDR3, as DNA: TGCGCCAGCAGCCTGACAATAAGCGGCAATGAGCAGTTCTTC. V is TRBV5-1 and J is TRBJ2-1; a weak D match, TRBD2 (5 bases). The CDR3 runs 14 residues. The ends were cut back, 4 bases at V and 6 bases at J, with 14 bases in the middle. Per germline, CDR1 SGHRS and CDR2 YFSETQ. The variable domain in full, completed from reference TRBV5-1 and TRBJ2-1, reads KAGVTQTPRYLIKTRGQQVTLSCSPISGHRSVSWYQQTPGQGLQFLFEYFSETQRNKGNFPGRFSGRQFSNSRSEMNVSTLELGDSALYLCASSLTISGNEQFFGPGTRLTVL.

The genes are TRBV3-1 and TRBJ2-3; TRBD2 matches 10 bases. Per germline, CDR1 LGHDT and CDR2 YNNKEL (reference sequence). The CDR3 has 16 amino acids. The J segment lost 4 bases and the V segment lost 1 base, leaving 5 bases of the junction unmatched. CDR3 nucleotide sequence: TGTGCCAGCAGCCAAGGAGCTAGCGGGGGATCAGATACGCAGTATTTT. Protein sequence: CASSQGASGGSDTQYF.

This chain links TRBV7-2 with TRBJ2-3, with D possibly matching TRBD1 (5 bases). CDR3 length: 13 residues. CDR1 SGHTA and CDR2 FQGNSA come from the germline V gene. V gave up 8 bases and J gave up 6 bases, with 15 bases separating them. CDR3 protein: CASSETRADTQYF. The CDR3 DNA reads as TGTGCCAGCTCGGAGACCAGGGCTGATACGCAGTATTTT. Full variable domain (missing parts from reference TRBV7-2 and TRBJ2-3): GAGVSQSPSNKVTEKGKDVELRCDPISGHTALYWYRQSLGQGLEFLIYFQGNSAPDKSGLPSDRFSAERTGGSVSTLTIQRTQQEDSAVYLCASSETRADTQYFGPGTRLTVL.

The chain is built from TRBV5-6 and TRBJ2-7; no clear D. CDR1 and CDR2 from the germline V gene are SGHDT and YYEEEE. The CDR3 extends over 13 amino acids. The germline V and J ends were trimmed by 3 bases and 3 bases, with 10 bases remaining between them. As DNA, the CDR3 is TGTGCCAGCAGCTCTCAGGAGATCTACGAGCAGTACTTC. Amino acids: CASSSQEIYEQYF.

This clonotype was picked up many times. The rearrangement links TRBV5-1 to TRBJ1-1; the match to TRBD1 covers 7 bases. The trim removed 3 bases at V and 2 bases at J, leaving 7 bases unmatched. Germline V gives CDR1 SGHRS, CDR2 YFSETQ. The CDR3 totals 15 residues. The CDR3 DNA reads as TGCGCCAGCAGCTATCTGACAGGGTTAAACACTGAAGCTTTCTTT. It codes for CASSYLTGLNTEAFF.

The chain is built from TRBV4-3 and TRBJ2-7, with D perhaps matching TRBD2 (5 bases). The germline CDR1 and CDR2 sequences are LGHNA and YSLEER. Trimming stripped 0 bases from V and 5 bases from J, with 17 bases between. This CDR3 has 16 amino acids. The CDR3 DNA is TGCGCCAGCAGCCAAGATCAGAAAGGAACTAGGAACGAGCAGTACTTC. Residues: CASSQDQKGTRNEQYF.

This clonotype was seen many times. The rearrangement links TRBV5-1 to TRBJ2-3, with no clear D. Germline lookup yields CDR1 SGHRS and CDR2 YFSETQ. The CDR3 has 13 residues. V lost 10 bases and J 6 bases, leaving 18 bases between the germline ends. CDR3 loop: CAGKGPTSDTQYF. The CDR3 DNA sequence: TGCGCCGGTAAAGGCCCTACCTCGGATACGCAGTATTTT. Based on the CDR3 plus reference TRBV5-1 and TRBJ2-3, the full variable domain is KAGVTQTPRYLIKTRGQQVTLSCSPISGHRSVSWYQQTPGQGLQFLFEYFSETQRNKGNFPGRFSGRQFSNSRSEMNVSTLELGDSALYLCAGKGPTSDTQYFGPGTRLTVL.

This clonotype was counted a few times. The rearrangement uses TRBV15 and TRBJ1-3; no definite D call. The CDR3 totals 15 residues. V was clipped by 0 bases and J by 3 bases, with 9 bases between them. Per germline, CDR1 LNHNV and CDR2 YYDKDF (reference sequence). The CDR3 is CATSRDNARGNTIYF. The CDR3 bases are TGTGCCACCAGCAGAGATAATGCCCGTGGAAACACCATATATTTT.

The table lists this clonotype with a few counts. The CDR3 DNA follows: TGTGCCAGCAGTATCTCGGCTGGGGCCAACGTCCTGACTTTC. Translating it yields CASSISAGANVLTF. V gene TRBV28 combines with J gene TRBJ2-6; D uncertain. The V and J ends lost 5 bases and 2 bases respectively, with 7 bases between them. Per germline, CDR1 MDHEN and CDR2 SYDVKM. This CDR3 spans 14 amino acids.

The genes are TRBV11-2 and TRBJ1-6; D possibly corresponds to TRBD1 (5 bases). V was pared by 6 bases and J by 7 bases, with 16 bases between. The CDR3 runs 15 residues. CDR1 is SGHAT and CDR2 is FQNNGV in the germline V gene. CDR3 coding DNA: TGTGCCAGCAGATCCCCCGGGACGAGAAATTCACCCCTCCACTTT. Its protein product is CASRSPGTRNSPLHF.

The sample holds a few counts of this clonotype. V usage is TRBV18 and J usage is TRBJ1-5, with TRBD1 identical over 8 bases. With 2 bases clipped from V and 1 base from J, the junction kept 4 bases outside the gene matches. The germline V gene encodes CDR1 KGHSH and CDR2 LQKENI. This CDR3 has 16 residues. The CDR3 here is CASSPGQGGSNQPQHF. CDR3 coding DNA: TGTGCCAGCTCACCAGGACAGGGTGGAAGCAATCAGCCCCAGCATTTT.

Remarks on this clonotype: One junction end does not reproduce the germline sequence, and a read error may be involved. This chain connects TRBV20-1 to TRBJ2-7, with 10 bases lining up with TRBD2. CDR3 size: 11 residues. From germline, CDR1 is DFQATT and CDR2 SNEGSKA (reference sequence). The CDR3 reads CSAPASGTSVF. DNA of the CDR3: TGCAGTGCCCCCGCTTCGGGGACTAGCGTTTTC.

A few counts support this clonotype. The V and J genes are TRBV7-3 and TRBJ2-1; D not certain. The CDR3 extends over 11 amino acids. Trimming shortened V by 4 bases and J by 7 bases, and 5 bases separated the two germline ends. CDR1 and CDR2 from the germline V gene are SGHTA and FQGTGA. The CDR3 reads CASSSENEQFF. The CDR3 DNA is TGTGCCAGCAGCTCGGAAAATGAGCAGTTCTTC.

This rearrangement joins TRBV12-5 to TRBJ2-7; a possible D gene is TRBD1 (5 bases). V was clipped by 1 base and J by 1 base, with 17 bases between them. The CDR3 contains 17 residues. CDR1 LGHNT and CDR2 FRNRAP come from the germline V gene. The CDR3 nucleotides are TGTGCTAGTGGTTTGGCCCCAGGGCAGCCGTCTTCCTACGAGCAGTACTTC. Encoded protein: CASGLAPGQPSSYEQYF.